This TCR beta chain emerged from a study of CD8+ T cells in alopecia areata. General study findings and limits: In scalp and blood during tofacitinib, many expanded lesional clones persisted.

Reverse transcription of extracted RNA yielded cDNA, which provided the sequencing template. TCRdb's copy holds only in-frame clones and misses some; the assay was immunoSEQ multiplex PCR. The table lists 270,000 or so clones, 55% to 70% of them singletons. This clone was found a few times. The antigen is not known. Sample treatment: oral pan-JAK inhibitor, 5-10 mg twice daily. Starting from PBMCs, sorting isolated CD4+ and CD8+ T cells. The CDR3 contains 14 residues. Germline loops: CDR1 SEHNR, CDR2 FQNEAQ (reference sequence). The ends were cut back, 7 bases at V and 10 bases at J, with 17 bases in the middle.

This receptor was taken from a human donor with alopecia areata. The sample in question was CD4+ T cells sorted from blood, obtained at week 24, from a patient treated with tofacitinib. The J gene is TRBJ1-6, the V gene TRBV7-9; weak D call: TRBD1 (6 bases). The CDR3 nucleotides read TGTGCCAGCATCCTACAGGGCTCCGAGTCACCCCTCCACTTT. It specifies CASILQGSESPLHF.